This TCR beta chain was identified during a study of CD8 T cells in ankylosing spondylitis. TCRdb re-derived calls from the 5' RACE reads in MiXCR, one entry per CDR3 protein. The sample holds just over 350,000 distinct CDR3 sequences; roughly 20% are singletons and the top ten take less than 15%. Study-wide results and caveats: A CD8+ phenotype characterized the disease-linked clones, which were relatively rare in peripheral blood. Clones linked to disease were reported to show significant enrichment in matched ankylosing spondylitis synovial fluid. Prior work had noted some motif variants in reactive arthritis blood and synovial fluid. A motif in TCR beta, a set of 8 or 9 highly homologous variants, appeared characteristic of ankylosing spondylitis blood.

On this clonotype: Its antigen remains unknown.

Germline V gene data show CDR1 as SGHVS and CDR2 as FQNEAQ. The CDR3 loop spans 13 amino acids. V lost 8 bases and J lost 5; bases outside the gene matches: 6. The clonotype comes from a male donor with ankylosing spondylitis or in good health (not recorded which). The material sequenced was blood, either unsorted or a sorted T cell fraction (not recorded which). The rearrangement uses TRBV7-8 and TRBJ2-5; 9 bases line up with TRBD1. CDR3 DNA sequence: TGTGCCAGCGGCGCACAGGGGGCCGAGACCCAGTACTTC. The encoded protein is CASGAQGAETQYF.